The text below deals with one T cell receptor (beta chain). These data come from a study of blood T cell repertoires in COVID-19. CDR3 length equals 14 residues. V was clipped by 1 base and J by 2 bases, with 6 bases between them. The germline V gene has CDR1 KGHDR and CDR2 SFDVKD. Repertoires were generated with immunoSEQ multiplex PCR, while TCRdb's copy carries only in-frame clones and drops some. The sample lists approximately 530,000 clones, 85% to 90% seen once, with less than 9.5% in the top ten. The chain links TRBV24-1 to TRBJ2-3, with unresolved D. The clonotype originates from a woman between 45 and 60 years old with COVID-19, enrolled during active disease. The sample taken for sequencing was peripheral blood. As DNA, the CDR3 is TGTGCCACCAGTGATTTCCCCCTCACAGATACGCAGTATTTT. The encoded protein is CATSDFPLTDTQYF.